This TCR beta chain appears in the sequencing data of a study of T cell changes during pregnancy in multiple sclerosis. TCRdb's copy holds only in-frame clones and misses some; the assay was immunoSEQ multiplex PCR. The repertoire holds tens of thousands of clones, with 90% as singletons. Germline loops: CDR1 SEHNR, CDR2 FQNEAQ (reference sequence). Trimming took 5 bases from V and 6 from J; bases not matched to a gene: 8. The CDR3 is 15 amino acids. The chain uses TRBV7-9 and TRBJ2-1; 9 bases fit TRBD2. Sequenced here: CD8+ T cells from peripheral blood mononuclear cells, sampled in the first trimester of pregnancy. The receptor was isolated from a female donor with multiple sclerosis, enrolled in a pregnancy study. CDR3 sequence: CASSRRAGGGNEQFF. The CDR3 nucleotides are TGTGCCAGCAGCCGACGAGCGGGAGGAGGCAATGAGCAGTTCTTC.